This note documents a single T cell receptor beta chain sequence. It lacks a known antigen. One base away there is no much larger clone; base qualities are not given. The collaborating institutions used their own protocols to collect whole blood in K2EDTA tubes. Collaborator samples were shipped for TCRbeta analysis as frozen whole blood, isolated PBMCs, or DNA extracted from either sample type. The germline V gene gives CDR1 as MGHRA and CDR2 as YSYEKL. V loses 1 base at its end and J loses 7 bases; junction bases beyond the gene matches: 13. The CDR3 runs 18 residues from the cysteine to the phenylalanine. Just the 54-base CDR3 DNA is kept, in frame starting at base 1. The data derive from a study of blood T cell repertoires in COVID-19 (dated by TCRdb to about 2020). At the level of the whole study: Samples covering the acute and convalescent phases of COVID-19 were provided by collaborators in the United States, Italy and Spain. The prospective study material was composed of cDNA or gDNA derived from T cells, B-cell-depleted T cells, or PBMCs. The dataset comprised deeply sampled blood TCRbeta repertoires from subjects exposed to, actively infected with, or recovered from COVID-19. The repertoires were released in a freely available public database intended as a resource for research on the immune response to SARS-CoV-2. The samples were drawn from the first 160 participants of the ongoing ImmuneRACE study and from over a thousand subjects provided by 6 global collaborators. Sample metadata almost always included a de-identified subject ID, COVID-19 status, age in years and sex. HLA class I and class II types, where available, came from metadata supplied by the sample provider rather than from assay-based typing.

Here is what the overall study found, with its caveats: Clinical and demographic metadata were provided uncurated, with the amount varying by source and participant.

TCRbeta CDR3 regions were amplified from genomic DNA by means of the immunoSEQ Assay, a bias-controlled multiplex PCR. On the authors' methods: Within the assay, amplification of reference gene primers was used to estimate how many nucleated cells each sample contained. Sequence reads were collapsed and filtered to measure the absolute abundance of every unique TCRbeta CDR3 rearrangement. For each sample, productive Simpson clonality was calculated as the square root of Simpson's diversity index across productive rearrangements. As stored in TCRdb, this immuneACCESS dataset retains in-frame rearrangements with V and J assigned. A fraction of the clones does not appear; measured against another copy, unresolved V genes explain less than half of the discrepancy, and the remainder lacks a known reason. V, J and clone size reflect that table, while D and trimming were determined from the DNA. Recorded for this sample are 150,000 to 200,000 clones; roughly 80% of them occurred a single time. The leading ten clones occupy 1.5% to 1.9% of the sample.

The specimen was peripheral blood. The V and J segments used are TRBV4-1 and TRBJ1-2; 12 nucleotides in the junction match TRBD1. The clonotype was recovered from a human donor in a cohort sampled during active COVID-19. The nucleotide sequence reads as follows: TGCGCCAGCAGCCAAGGGCCGGGACAGGGGGCACGGGTTGGTGGCTACACCTTC. It translates as CASSQGPGQGARVGGYTF.